Listed here are 15 T cell receptor beta chains from one sample, sequenced in a study of OX40 agonist ivuxolimab in advanced cancers. TCRdb's table, derived via immunoSEQ multiplex PCR, lists solely in-frame clones and lacks some. The repertoire holds 60,000 to 65,000 clones, with around 89% as singletons. Here the sequenced sample was CD4+ or CD8+ T cells sorted from blood, taken in a trial of the OX40 agonist ivuxolimab. The receptors come from an adult with an advanced solid tumor such as melanoma, head and neck, liver or kidney cancer.

The chain is built from TRBV6-6 and TRBJ2-1; TRBD1 agrees at 7 bases. V was clipped by 6 bases and J by 9 bases; unmatched bases: 5. From germline, CDR1 is MNHNY and CDR2 SVGAGI (reference sequence). The CDR3 runs to 12 residues. The CDR3 here is CASSPRGIEQFF. The CDR3 region has the DNA TGTGCCAGCAGCCCCAGGGGGATTGAGCAGTTCTTC.

The chain links TRBV21-1 to TRBJ1-5. TRBV21-1 is a pseudogene locus. The CDR3 covers 15 residues. Here the CDR3 DNA reads TGTGCCAGCAGCAAAGGGGCTCTGGAGGACCAGCCCCAGCATTTT. Protein product: CASSKGALEDQPQHF.

This clone appeared a single time. The chain recombines TRBV28 with TRBJ1-4; D unclear. Germline lookup yields CDR1 MDHEN and CDR2 SYDVKM. The CDR3 totals 12 residues. Trimming took 3 bases from V and 4 from J, leaving 3 bases between them. The CDR3 bases are TGTGCCAGCAGTTTCCTTAATGAAAAACTGTTTTTT. Translation gives CASSFLNEKLFF. Together with reference TRBV28 and TRBJ1-4, the CDR3 gives the full variable domain: DVKVTQSSRYLVKRTGEKVFLECVQDMDHENMFWYRQDPGLGLRLIYFSYDVKMKEKGDIPEGYSVSREKKERFSLILESASTNQTSMYLCASSFLNEKLFFGSGTQLSVL.

This rearrangement joins TRBV12-5 to TRBJ2-3; D ambiguous. Trimming removed 2 bases from V and 6 bases from J, with 3 bases in between. Looked up from germline, CDR1 is LGHNT and CDR2 is FRNRAP. The CDR3 runs 11 residues. CDR3 region: CASGLYDTQYF. The CDR3 coding sequence is TGTGCTAGTGGTTTGTACGATACGCAGTATTTT.

The chain recombines TRBV6-1 with TRBJ2-5; no firm D call. V lost 6 bases, J lost 5 bases, and 10 bases lay in between. The germline V gene encodes CDR1 MNHNS and CDR2 SASEGT. CDR3 size: 12 residues. The CDR3 sequence is CASRFYTETQYF. CDR3 DNA sequence: TGTGCCAGCAGGTTTTACACCGAGACCCAGTACTTC.

V usage is TRBV5-1 and J usage is TRBJ2-7; 7 bases match TRBD2. The CDR3 covers 14 residues. J gave up 3 bases and V 2 bases, and 5 bases lay outside the gene matches. Germline V CDR1 and CDR2: SGHRS, YFSETQ. The CDR3 sequence is CASSFASGNYEQYF. The CDR3 DNA reads TGCGCCAGCAGCTTTGCTAGCGGAAACTACGAGCAGTACTTC.

The chain couples TRBV27 to TRBJ1-6; D is uncertain. V was cut by 2 bases and J by 1 base, with 15 bases left in between. The germline CDR1 and CDR2 sequences are MNHEY and SMNVEV (reference sequence). This CDR3 comprises 18 residues. CDR3: CASSLRTAGGSYNSPLHF. In nucleotides, the CDR3 is TGTGCCAGCAGTTTACGGACGGCGGGAGGGTCCTATAATTCACCCCTCCACTTT.

The chain employs TRBV27 and TRBJ1-1; D ambiguous. CDR3 length equals 13 residues. Germline CDR1 is MNHEY and CDR2 is SMNVEV (reference sequence). V lost 4 bases and J lost 0, with 6 bases in between. DNA for the CDR3: TGTGCCAGCAGTTACTACATGAACACTGAAGCTTTCTTT. Amino acids: CASSYYMNTEAFF.

V and J are TRBV5-8 and TRBJ2-5; D is ambiguous. The CDR3 consists of 13 residues. V shed 2 bases and J shed 5 bases, with 10 bases lying between them. CDR1 and CDR2 from the germline V gene are SGHTS and YDEGEE. Written as DNA, the CDR3 is TGTGCCAGCAGCTTATCACTTTGGGAGACCCAGTACTTC. This translates into CASSLSLWETQYF.

The V and J genes are TRBV9 and TRBJ2-1, with TRBD2 as a possible D gene (6 bases). Germline V gives CDR1 SGDLS, CDR2 YYNGEE. The CDR3 sequence is 16 residues long. The V and J ends lost 0 bases and 1 base respectively, with 11 bases between them. The CDR3 protein is CASSVVTGGSYNEQFF. CDR3 sequence (DNA): TGTGCCAGCAGCGTAGTTACCGGGGGTTCCTACAATGAGCAGTTCTTC.

This chain links TRBV11-2 with TRBJ2-7, with 7 bases lining up with TRBD1. V lost 3 bases to trimming and J lost 1 base; unmatched junction nucleotides: 9. CDR1 is SGHAT and CDR2 is FQNNGV in the germline V gene. The CDR3 sequence is 16 residues long. CDR3 coding DNA: TGTGCCAGCAGCTTGAACCACAGGGGTAGTTCCTACGAGCAGTACTTC. This gives the protein CASSLNHRGSSYEQYF.

The chain uses TRBV6-5 and TRBJ1-2; TRBD1 is a possible D gene (5 bases). Germline CDR1 is MNHEY and CDR2 is SVGAGI. This CDR3 region has 16 residues. Trimming took off 0 bases at V and 2 bases at J, with 13 bases between the two ends. Written as DNA, the CDR3 is TGTGCCAGCAGTTACTCGATAATAGGGGCAAACTATGGCTACACCTTC. Protein sequence: CASSYSIIGANYGYTF.

This clone has just a few counts. The chain carries TRBV5-4 and TRBJ1-5, with TRBD1 identical over 10 bases. Germline V gene lookup returns CDR1 SGHNT and CDR2 YYREEE (reference sequence). V was clipped by 3 bases and J by 0 bases; unmatched bases: 12. The CDR3 totals 19 residues. DNA for the CDR3: TGTGCCAGCAGCTCTTCTCCGGGACAGGGGATGGGTAGCAATCAGCCCCAGCATTTT. Residues: CASSSSPGQGMGSNQPQHF.

The chain carries TRBV6-6 and TRBJ2-7, with D maybe TRBD1 (5 bases). This CDR3 is built from 15 residues. CDR1 is MNHNY, CDR2 SVGAGI, per germline (reference sequence). V shed 2 bases and J shed 1 base, with 12 bases lying between them. Here the CDR3 reads CASSYPPTVSYEQYF. CDR3 DNA: TGTGCCAGCAGTTACCCTCCGACAGTATCCTACGAGCAGTACTTC.

This chain joins TRBV6-6 and TRBJ2-7; 10 positions agree with TRBD2. The CDR3 spans 15 residues. With 0 bases clipped from V and 4 bases from J, the junction kept 3 bases outside the gene matches. In germline, CDR1 is MNHNY, CDR2 SVGAGI (reference sequence). The CDR3 region is CASSYSSGGEYEQYF. CDR3 DNA sequence: TGTGCCAGCAGTTACTCCAGCGGGGGGGAATACGAGCAGTACTTC.